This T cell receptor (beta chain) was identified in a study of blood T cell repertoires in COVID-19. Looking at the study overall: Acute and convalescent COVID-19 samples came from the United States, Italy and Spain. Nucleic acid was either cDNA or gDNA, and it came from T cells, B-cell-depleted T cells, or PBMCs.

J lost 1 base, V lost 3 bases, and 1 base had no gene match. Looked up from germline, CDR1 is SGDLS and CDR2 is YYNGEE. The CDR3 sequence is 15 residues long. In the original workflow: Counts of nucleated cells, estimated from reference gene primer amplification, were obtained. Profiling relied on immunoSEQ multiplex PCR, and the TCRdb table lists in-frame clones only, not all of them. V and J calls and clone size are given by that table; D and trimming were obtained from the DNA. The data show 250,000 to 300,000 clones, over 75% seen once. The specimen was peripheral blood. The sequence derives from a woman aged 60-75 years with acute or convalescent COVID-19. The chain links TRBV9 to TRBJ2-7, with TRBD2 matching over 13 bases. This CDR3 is CASSEGLAGSYEQYF. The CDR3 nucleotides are TGTGCCAGCAGCGAGGGACTAGCGGGGTCCTACGAGCAGTACTTC.